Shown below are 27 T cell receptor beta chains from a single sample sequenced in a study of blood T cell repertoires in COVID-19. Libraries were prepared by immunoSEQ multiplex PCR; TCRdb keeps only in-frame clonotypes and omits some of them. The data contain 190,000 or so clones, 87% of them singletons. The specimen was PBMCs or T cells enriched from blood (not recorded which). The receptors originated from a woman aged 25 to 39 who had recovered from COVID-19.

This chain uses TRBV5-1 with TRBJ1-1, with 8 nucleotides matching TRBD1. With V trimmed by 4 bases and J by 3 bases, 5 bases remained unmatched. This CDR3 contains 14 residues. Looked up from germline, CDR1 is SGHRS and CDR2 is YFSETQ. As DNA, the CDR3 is TGCGCCAGCAGCACAGACAGGGGAGACACTGAAGCTTTCTTT. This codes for CASSTDRGDTEAFF.

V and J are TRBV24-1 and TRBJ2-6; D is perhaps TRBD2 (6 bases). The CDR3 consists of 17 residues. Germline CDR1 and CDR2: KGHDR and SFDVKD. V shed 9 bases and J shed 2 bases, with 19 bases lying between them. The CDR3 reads CATSGVGDGAGANVLTF. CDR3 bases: TGTGCCACCTCGGGGGTCGGCGACGGTGCTGGGGCCAACGTCCTGACTTTC.

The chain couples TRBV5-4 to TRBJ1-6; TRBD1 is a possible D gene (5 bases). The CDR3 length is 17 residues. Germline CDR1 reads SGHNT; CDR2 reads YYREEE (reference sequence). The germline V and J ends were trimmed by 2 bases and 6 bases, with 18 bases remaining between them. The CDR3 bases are TGTGCCAGCAGCTTACAGGCCTCAGGTCTCTCTAATTCACCCCTCCACTTT. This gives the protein CASSLQASGLSNSPLHF.

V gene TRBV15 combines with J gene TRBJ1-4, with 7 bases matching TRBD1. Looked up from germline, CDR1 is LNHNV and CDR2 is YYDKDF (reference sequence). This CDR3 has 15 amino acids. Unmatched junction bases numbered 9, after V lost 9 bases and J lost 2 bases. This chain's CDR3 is CATAKGGATNEKLFF. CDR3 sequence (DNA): TGTGCCACTGCCAAAGGGGGCGCGACTAATGAAAAACTGTTTTTT.

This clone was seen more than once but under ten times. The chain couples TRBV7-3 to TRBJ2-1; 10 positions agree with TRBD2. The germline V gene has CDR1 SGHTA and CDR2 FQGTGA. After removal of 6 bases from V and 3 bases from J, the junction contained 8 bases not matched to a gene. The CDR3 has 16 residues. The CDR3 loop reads CASSLAGASNYNEQFF. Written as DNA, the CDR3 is TGTGCCAGCAGTCTAGCGGGGGCCTCAAACTACAATGAGCAGTTCTTC.

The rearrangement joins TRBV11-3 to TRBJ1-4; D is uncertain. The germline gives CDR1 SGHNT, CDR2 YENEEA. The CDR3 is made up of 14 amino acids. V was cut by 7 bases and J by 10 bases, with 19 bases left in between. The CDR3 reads CASKDREGRRKLFF. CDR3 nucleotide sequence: TGTGCCAGCAAGGACCGGGAAGGAAGAAGAAAACTGTTTTTT.

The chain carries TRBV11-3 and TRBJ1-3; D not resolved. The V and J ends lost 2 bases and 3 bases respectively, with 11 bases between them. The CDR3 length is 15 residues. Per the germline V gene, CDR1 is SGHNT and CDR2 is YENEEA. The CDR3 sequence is CASSLWMTGGNTIYF. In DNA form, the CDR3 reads TGTGCCAGCAGCTTATGGATGACGGGTGGAAACACCATATATTTT.

In DNA, the CDR3 is TGCGCCAGCAGCCCGACAGGGTTGGATCAGCCCCAGCATTTT. As protein: CASSPTGLDQPQHF. The gene calls are TRBV4-3 and TRBJ1-5, with 7 bases aligning to TRBD1. The CDR3 is 14 amino acids. The germline V gene has CDR1 LGHNA and CDR2 YSLEER. After removal of 4 bases from V and 5 bases from J, the junction contained 5 bases not matched to a gene.

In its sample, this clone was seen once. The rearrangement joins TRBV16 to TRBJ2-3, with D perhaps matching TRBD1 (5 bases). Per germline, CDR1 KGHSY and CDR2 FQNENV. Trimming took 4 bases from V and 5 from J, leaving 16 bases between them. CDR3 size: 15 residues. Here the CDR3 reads CASSLFQGPLDTQYF. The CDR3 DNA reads TGTGCCAGCAGCCTATTCCAGGGCCCGCTAGATACGCAGTATTTT.

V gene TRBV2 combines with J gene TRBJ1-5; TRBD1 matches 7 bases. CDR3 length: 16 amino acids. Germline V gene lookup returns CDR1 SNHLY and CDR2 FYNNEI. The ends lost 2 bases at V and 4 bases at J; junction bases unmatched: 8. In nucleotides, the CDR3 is TGTGCCAGCAGTGAACACCGGACAGGAACGAATCAGCCCCAGCATTTT. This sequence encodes CASSEHRTGTNQPQHF.

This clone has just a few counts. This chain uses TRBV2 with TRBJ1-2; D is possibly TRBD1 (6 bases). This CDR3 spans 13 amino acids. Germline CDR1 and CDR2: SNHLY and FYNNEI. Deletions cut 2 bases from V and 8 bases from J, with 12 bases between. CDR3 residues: CASSENRAQGYTF. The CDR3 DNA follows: TGTGCCAGCAGTGAAAACAGGGCCCAGGGCTACACCTTC.

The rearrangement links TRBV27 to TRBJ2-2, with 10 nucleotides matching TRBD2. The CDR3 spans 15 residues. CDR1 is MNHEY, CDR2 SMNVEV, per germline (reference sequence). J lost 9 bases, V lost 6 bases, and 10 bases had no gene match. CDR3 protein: CASRPSGTSAWELFF. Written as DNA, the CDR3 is TGTGCCAGCAGACCCTCCGGGACTAGCGCGTGGGAGCTGTTTTTT.

This CDR3 reads CASSPRGGAYEQYF. The DNA for the CDR3 is TGTGCCAGCTCCCCTCGCGGGGGAGCCTACGAGCAGTACTTC. The chain is built from TRBV18 and TRBJ2-7; 7 bases fit TRBD2. CDR3 length: 14 residues. Germline CDR1 reads KGHSH; CDR2 reads LQKENI. The V segment lost 6 bases and the J segment 2 bases; nucleotides outside the gene matches: 7.

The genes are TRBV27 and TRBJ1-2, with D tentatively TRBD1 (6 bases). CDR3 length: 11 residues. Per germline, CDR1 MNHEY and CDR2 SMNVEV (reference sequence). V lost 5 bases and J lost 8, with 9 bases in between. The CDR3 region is CASSTGFGYTF. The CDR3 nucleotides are TGTGCCAGCAGTACAGGGTTCGGCTACACCTTC.

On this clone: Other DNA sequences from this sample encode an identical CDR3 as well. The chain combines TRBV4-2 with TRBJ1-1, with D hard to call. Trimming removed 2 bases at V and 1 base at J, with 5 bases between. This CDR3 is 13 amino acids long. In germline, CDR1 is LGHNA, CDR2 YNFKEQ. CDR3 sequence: CASSQTENTEAFF. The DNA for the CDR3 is TGTGCCAGCAGCCAAACAGAGAACACTGAAGCTTTCTTT.

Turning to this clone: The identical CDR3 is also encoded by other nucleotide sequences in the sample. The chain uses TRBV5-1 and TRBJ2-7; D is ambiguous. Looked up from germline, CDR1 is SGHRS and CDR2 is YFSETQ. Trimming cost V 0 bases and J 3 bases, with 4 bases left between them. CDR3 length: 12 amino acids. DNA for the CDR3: TGCGCCAGCAGCTTGGACGGCTACGAGCAGTACTTC. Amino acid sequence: CASSLDGYEQYF.

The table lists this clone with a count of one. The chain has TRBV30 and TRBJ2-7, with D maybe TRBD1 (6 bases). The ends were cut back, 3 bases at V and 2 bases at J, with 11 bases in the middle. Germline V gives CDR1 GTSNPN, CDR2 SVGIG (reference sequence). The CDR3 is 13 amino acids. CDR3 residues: CAWRWGTTYEQYF. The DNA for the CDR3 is TGTGCCTGGAGATGGGGGACAACCTACGAGCAGTACTTC.

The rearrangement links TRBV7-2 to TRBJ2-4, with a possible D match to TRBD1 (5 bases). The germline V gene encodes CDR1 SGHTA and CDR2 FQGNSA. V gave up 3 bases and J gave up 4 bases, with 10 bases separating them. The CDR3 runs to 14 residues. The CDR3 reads CASSLETVKNIQYF. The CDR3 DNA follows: TGTGCCAGCAGCTTGGAGACAGTTAAAAACATTCAGTACTTC.

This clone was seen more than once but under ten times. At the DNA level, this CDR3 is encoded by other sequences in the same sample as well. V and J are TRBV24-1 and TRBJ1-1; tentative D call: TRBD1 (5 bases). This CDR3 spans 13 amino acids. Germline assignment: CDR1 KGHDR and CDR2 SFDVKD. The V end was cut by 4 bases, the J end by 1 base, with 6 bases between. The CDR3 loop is CATSEGGNTEAFF. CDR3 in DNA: TGTGCCACCAGTGAGGGGGGGAACACTGAAGCTTTCTTT.

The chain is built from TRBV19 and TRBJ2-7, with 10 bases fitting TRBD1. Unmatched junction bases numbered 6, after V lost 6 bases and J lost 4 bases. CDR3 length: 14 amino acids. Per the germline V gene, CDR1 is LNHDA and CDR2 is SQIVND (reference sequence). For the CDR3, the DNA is TGTGCCAGTAGGCCGGGACAGGGGTCGTACGAGCAGTACTTC. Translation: CASRPGQGSYEQYF.

CDR3 coding DNA: TGTGCCAGCAGCCTGGACAGGGAGCATCAGCCCCAGCATTTT. It specifies CASSLDREHQPQHF. The chain has TRBV11-1 and TRBJ1-5; 8 positions agree with TRBD1. Looked up from germline, CDR1 is SGHAT and CDR2 is FQDESV (reference sequence). Trimming cost V 5 bases and J 5 bases; bases outside gene matches: 5. CDR3 size: 14 residues.

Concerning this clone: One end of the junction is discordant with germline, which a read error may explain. CDR3 sequence: CASRIELAGYGYTF. The DNA of the CDR3 is TGTGCCAGTAGGATAGAGCTTGCAGGCTATGGCTACACCTTC. The chain couples TRBV19 to TRBJ1-2; unclear D gene. The CDR3 contains 14 residues. Germline CDR1 and CDR2: LNHDA and SQIVND (reference sequence). The variable domain in full, completed from reference TRBV19 and TRBJ1-2, reads DGGITQSPKYLFRKEGQNVTLSCEQNLNHDAMYWYRQDPGQGLRLIYYSQIVNDFQKGDIAEGYSVSREKKESFPLTVTSAQKNPTAFYLCASRIELAGYGYTFGSGTRLTVV.

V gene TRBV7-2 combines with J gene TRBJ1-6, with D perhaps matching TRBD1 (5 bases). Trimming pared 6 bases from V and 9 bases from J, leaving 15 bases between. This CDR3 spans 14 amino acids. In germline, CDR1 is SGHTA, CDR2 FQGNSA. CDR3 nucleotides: TGTGCCAGCAGATTCGGGGAGGGGAGTTCACCCCTCCACTTT. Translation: CASRFGEGSSPLHF.

CDR3 amino acids: CASSLGAAGEQYF. The CDR3 DNA follows: TGTGCCAGCAGCTTAGGGGCAGCCGGCGAGCAGTACTTC. The rearrangement joins TRBV7-9 to TRBJ2-7; no clear D gene. Trimming shortened V by 1 base and J by 6 bases, and 10 bases separated the two germline ends. CDR1 and CDR2 from the germline V gene are SEHNR and FQNEAQ (reference sequence). This CDR3 has 13 amino acids. The full variable domain, its missing parts supplied by reference TRBV7-9 and TRBJ2-7, is DTGVSQNPRHKITKRGQNVTFRCDPISEHNRLYWYRQTLGQGPEFLTYFQNEAQLEKSRLLSDRFSAERPKGSFSTLEIQRTEQGDSAMYLCASSLGAAGEQYFGPGTRLTVT.

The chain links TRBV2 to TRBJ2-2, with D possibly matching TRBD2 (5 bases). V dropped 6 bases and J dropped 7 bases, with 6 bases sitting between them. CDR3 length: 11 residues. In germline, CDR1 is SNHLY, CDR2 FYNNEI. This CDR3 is CASRRDGELFF. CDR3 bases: TGTGCCAGCAGGAGGGACGGGGAGCTGTTTTTT. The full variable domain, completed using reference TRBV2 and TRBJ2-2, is EPEVTQTPSHQVTQMGQEVILRCVPISNHLYFYWYRQILGQKVEFLVSFYNNEISEKSEIFDDQFSVERPDGSNFTLKIRSTKLEDSAMYFCASRRDGELFFGEGSRLTVL.

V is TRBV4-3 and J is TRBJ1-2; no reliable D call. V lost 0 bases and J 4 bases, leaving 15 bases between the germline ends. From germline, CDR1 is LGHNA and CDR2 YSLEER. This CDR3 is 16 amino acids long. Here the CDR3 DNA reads TGCGCCAGCAGCCAAGATAGCGAGACCGATCCCTATGGCTACACCTTC. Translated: CASSQDSETDPYGYTF.

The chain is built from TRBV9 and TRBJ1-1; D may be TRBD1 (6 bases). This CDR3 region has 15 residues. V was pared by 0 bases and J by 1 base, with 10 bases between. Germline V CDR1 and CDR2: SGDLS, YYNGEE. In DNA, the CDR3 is TGTGCCAGCAGCGTAGGTCCAGGGGCGAACACTGAAGCTTTCTTT. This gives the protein CASSVGPGANTEAFF. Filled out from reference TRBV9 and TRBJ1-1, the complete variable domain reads DSGVTQTPKHLITATGQRVTLRCSPRSGDLSVYWYQQSLDQGLQFLIQYYNGEERAKGNILERFSAQQFPDLHSELNLSSLELGDSALYFCASSVGPGANTEAFFGQGTRLTVV.